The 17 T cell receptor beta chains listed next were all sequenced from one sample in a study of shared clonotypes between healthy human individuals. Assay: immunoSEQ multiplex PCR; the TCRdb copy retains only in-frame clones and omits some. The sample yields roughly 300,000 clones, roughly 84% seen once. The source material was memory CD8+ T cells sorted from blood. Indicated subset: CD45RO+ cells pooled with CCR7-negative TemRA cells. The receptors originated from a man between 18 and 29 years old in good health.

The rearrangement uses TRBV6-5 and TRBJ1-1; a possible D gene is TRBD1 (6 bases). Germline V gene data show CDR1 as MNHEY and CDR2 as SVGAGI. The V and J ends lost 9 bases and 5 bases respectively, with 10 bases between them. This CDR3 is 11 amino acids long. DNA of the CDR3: TGTGCCAGTCGGGGGCGGACTGAAGCTTTCTTT. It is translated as CASRGRTEAFF.

CDR3 protein: CASSYYPGTGNGYTF. The DNA for the CDR3 is TGCGCCAGCAGCTACTACCCCGGGACAGGGAATGGCTACACCTTC. The chain joins TRBV5-1 to TRBJ1-2, with 9 bases lining up with TRBD1. The germline V gene encodes CDR1 SGHRS and CDR2 YFSETQ. The junction had 9 bases not matched to a gene; V was cut back by 3 bases and J by 6 bases. The CDR3 is 15 residues long.

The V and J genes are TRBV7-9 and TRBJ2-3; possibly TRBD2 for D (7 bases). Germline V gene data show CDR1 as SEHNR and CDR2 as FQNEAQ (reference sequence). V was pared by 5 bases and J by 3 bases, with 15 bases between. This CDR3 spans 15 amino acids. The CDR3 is CASSPQGGATDTQYF. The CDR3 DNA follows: TGTGCCAGCAGCCCGCAAGGGGGGGCTACAGATACGCAGTATTTT.

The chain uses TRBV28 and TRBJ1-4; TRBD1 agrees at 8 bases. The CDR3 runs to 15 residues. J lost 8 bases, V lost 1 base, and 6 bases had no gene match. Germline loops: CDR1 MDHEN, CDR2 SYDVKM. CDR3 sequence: CASSLYRGQDEKLFF. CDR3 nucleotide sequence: TGTGCCAGCAGTTTATACAGGGGACAGGACGAAAAACTGTTTTTT.

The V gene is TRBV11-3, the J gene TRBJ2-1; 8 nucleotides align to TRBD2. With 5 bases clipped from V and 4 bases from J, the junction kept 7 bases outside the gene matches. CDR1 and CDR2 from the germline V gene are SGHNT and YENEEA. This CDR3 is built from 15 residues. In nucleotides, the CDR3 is TGTGCCAGCAGCCCCCAGGCGGGGGGTTACAATGAGCAGTTCTTC. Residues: CASSPQAGGYNEQFF.

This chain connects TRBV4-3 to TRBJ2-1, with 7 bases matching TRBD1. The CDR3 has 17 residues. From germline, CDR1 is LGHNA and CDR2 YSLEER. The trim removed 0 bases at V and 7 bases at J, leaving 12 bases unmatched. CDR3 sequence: CASSQEGEGAMGNEQFF. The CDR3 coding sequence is TGCGCCAGCAGCCAAGAGGGTGAGGGGGCGATGGGGAATGAGCAGTTCTTC.

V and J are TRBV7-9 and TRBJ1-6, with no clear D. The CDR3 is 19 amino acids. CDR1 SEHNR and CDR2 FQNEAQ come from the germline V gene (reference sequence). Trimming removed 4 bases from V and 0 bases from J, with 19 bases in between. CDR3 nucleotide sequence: TGTGCCAGCAGCTACCGGGCTTCCACCGAAAGCTCCTATAATTCACCCCTCCACTTT. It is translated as CASSYRASTESSYNSPLHF.

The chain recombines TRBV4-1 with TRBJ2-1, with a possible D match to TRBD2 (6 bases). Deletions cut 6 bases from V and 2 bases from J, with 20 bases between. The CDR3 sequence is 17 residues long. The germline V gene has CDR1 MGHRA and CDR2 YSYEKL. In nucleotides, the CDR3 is TGCGCCAGCAGTCTTAACTCGGGACTCCCAACCTACAATGAGCAGTTCTTC. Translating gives CASSLNSGLPTYNEQFF.

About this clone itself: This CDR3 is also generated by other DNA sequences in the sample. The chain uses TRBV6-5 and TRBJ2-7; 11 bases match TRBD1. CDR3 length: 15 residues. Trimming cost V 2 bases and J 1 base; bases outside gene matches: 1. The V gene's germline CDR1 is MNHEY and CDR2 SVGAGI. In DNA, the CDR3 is TGTGCCAGCAGTTACGGGACAGGGGGTTCCTACGAGCAGTACTTC. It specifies CASSYGTGGSYEQYF.

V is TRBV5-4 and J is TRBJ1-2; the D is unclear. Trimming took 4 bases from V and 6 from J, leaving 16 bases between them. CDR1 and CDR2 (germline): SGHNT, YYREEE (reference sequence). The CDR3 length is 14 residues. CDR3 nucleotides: TGTGCCAGCAGCCTACTTGATCTGTATGATGGCTACACCTTC. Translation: CASSLLDLYDGYTF.

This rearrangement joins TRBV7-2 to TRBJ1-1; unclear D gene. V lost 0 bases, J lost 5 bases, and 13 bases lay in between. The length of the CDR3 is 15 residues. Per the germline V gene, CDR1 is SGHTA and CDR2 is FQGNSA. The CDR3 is CASSLAEGGRTEAFF. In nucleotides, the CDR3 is TGTGCCAGCAGCTTAGCCGAGGGAGGGAGGACTGAAGCTTTCTTT.

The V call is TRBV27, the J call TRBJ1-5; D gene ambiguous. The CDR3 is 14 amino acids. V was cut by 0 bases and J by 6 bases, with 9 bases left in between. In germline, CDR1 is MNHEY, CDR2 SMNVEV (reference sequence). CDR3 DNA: TGTGCCAGCAGTTTATCGATCGGTGCTCAGCCCCAGCATTTT. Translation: CASSLSIGAQPQHF.

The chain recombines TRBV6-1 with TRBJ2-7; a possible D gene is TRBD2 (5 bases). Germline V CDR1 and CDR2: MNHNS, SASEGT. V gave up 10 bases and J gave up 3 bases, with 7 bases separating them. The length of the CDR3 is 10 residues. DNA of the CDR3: TGTGCCATACTAGACTACGAGCAGTACTTC. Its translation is CAILDYEQYF.

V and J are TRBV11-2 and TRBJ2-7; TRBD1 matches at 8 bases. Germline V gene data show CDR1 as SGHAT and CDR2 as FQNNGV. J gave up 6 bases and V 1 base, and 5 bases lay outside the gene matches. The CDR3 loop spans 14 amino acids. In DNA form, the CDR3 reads TGTGCCAGCAGCTTAGGGGGACAGGTAACCGAGCAGTACTTC. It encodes CASSLGGQVTEQYF.

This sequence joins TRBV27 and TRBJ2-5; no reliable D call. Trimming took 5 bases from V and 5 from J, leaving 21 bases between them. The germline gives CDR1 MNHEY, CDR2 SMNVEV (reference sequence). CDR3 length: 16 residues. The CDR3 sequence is CASSRAYSPRRETQYF. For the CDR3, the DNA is TGTGCCAGCAGTCGAGCCTACAGTCCACGAAGGGAGACCCAGTACTTC.

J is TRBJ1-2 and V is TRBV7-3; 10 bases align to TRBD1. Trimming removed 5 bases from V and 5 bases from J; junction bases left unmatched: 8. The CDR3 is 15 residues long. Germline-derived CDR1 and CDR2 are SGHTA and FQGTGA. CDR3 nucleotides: TGTGCCAGCAGCACGACAGGGGGCGGGCTATATGGCTACACCTTC. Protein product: CASSTTGGGLYGYTF.

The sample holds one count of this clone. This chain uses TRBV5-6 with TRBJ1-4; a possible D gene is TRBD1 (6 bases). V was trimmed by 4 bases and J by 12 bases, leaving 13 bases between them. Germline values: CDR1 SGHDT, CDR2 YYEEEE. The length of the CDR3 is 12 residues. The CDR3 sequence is CASSEVGQQLFF. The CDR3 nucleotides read TGTGCCAGCAGCGAGGTGGGACAACAACTGTTTTTT.